The next 26 T cell receptor beta chains were all read from a single sample in a study of cytomegalovirus exposure and HLA in healthy donors. Researchers ran the PCR with 60 Vbeta and 13 Jbeta primers. Assay: immunoSEQ multiplex PCR; the TCRdb copy retains only in-frame clones and omits some. Of over 55,000 clones listed, 80% were seen once; the top ten hold nearly 6%. Sequenced material: PBMCs. These receptors all come from a male donor in good health and CMV-seronegative.

V usage is TRBV7-2 and J usage is TRBJ1-2; 7 bases fit TRBD1. Germline CDR1 is SGHTA and CDR2 is FQGNSA. This CDR3 contains 14 residues. The V gene end was trimmed by 2 bases and the J gene end by 7 bases; junction bases not matched to a gene: 7. In nucleotides, the CDR3 is TGTGCCAGCAGCTTAAATTGGGACAGTTCTGGCTACACCTTC. This codes for CASSLNWDSSGYTF.

In the case of this clone: At one boundary the junction diverges from the germline segment, which might be a read error. This sample includes further DNA sequences coding for the same CDR3. This chain links TRBV12-5 with TRBJ2-3; 7 bases agree with TRBD2. Germline V gene sequence: CDR1 LGHNT, CDR2 FRNRAP. The CDR3 is 16 residues long. DNA of the CDR3: TGTGCTAGTGGCTTGGTACGACGGGGGGGCACAGATACGCAGTATTTT. Its translation is CASGLVRRGGTDTQYF.

This clone was seen just once. The rearrangement links TRBV5-1 to TRBJ2-7, with TRBD2 identical over 9 bases. This CDR3 region has 15 residues. The trim removed 3 bases at V and 4 bases at J, leaving 8 bases unmatched. Germline loops: CDR1 SGHRS, CDR2 YFSETQ. The CDR3, as DNA: TGCGCCAGCAGCTCCGAGCGGGGGGCACATTACGAGCAGTACTTC. As protein: CASSSERGAHYEQYF.

This clone was observed a few times. V gene TRBV30 combines with J gene TRBJ1-4; 7 bases are a match to TRBD1. V dropped 3 bases and J dropped 0; count of bases not matched to a gene: 7. Germline V CDR1 and CDR2: GTSNPN, SVGIG (reference sequence). CDR3 length: 16 residues. CDR3 coding DNA: TGTGCCTGGAGACCGGGACAGCTTGCAACTAATGAAAAACTGTTTTTT. Residues: CAWRPGQLATNEKLFF.

In this sample, this clone turned up once. The rearrangement links TRBV4-3 to TRBJ2-1, with D maybe TRBD1 (6 bases). The V gene's germline CDR1 is LGHNA and CDR2 YSLEER. The CDR3 totals 17 residues. V lost 4 bases and J 9 bases, leaving 25 bases between the germline ends. The CDR3, as DNA: TGCGCCAGCAGCCTAGGCAGGGGCTTAGAAGGGTACGGTGAGCAGTTCTTC. This encodes CASSLGRGLEGYGEQFF.

V is TRBV18 and J is TRBJ1-1, with D possibly TRBD1 on 6 matching bases. Per the germline V gene, CDR1 is KGHSH and CDR2 is LQKENI. The CDR3 covers 13 residues. The ends were cut back, 2 bases at V and 5 bases at J, with 9 bases in the middle. The CDR3 DNA follows: TGTGCCAGCTCACCAAACAGGGAAACTGAAGCTTTCTTT. This gives the protein CASSPNRETEAFF.

The V and J genes are TRBV7-2 and TRBJ1-1, with unresolved D. The CDR3 is 16 residues long. The germline gives CDR1 SGHTA, CDR2 FQGNSA. V was cut by 5 bases and J by 0 bases, with 16 bases left in between. The CDR3 protein is CASSQDNRPMNTEAFF. DNA of the CDR3: TGTGCCAGCAGCCAAGACAATAGGCCCATGAACACTGAAGCTTTCTTT.

The chain combines TRBV11-2 with TRBJ2-1; 11 bases fit TRBD2. Germline V lookup: CDR1 SGHAT, CDR2 FQNNGV. Trimming removed 1 base from V and 6 bases from J; junction bases left unmatched: 5. CDR3 length equals 16 residues. CDR3 sequence reads: CASSLAVSGGANEQFF. CDR3 DNA: TGTGCCAGCAGCTTAGCGGTTAGCGGGGGGGCCAATGAGCAGTTCTTC. The full variable domain, its missing parts supplied by reference TRBV11-2 and TRBJ2-1, is EAGVAQSPRYKIIEKRQSVAFWCNPISGHATLYWYQQILGQGPKLLIQFQNNGVVDDSQLPKDRFSAERLKGVDSTLKIQPAKLEDSAVYLCASSLAVSGGANEQFFGPGTRLTVL.

In its sample, this clone was seen once. Additional DNA sequences in this sample encode the identical CDR3. The chain recombines TRBV5-1 with TRBJ1-1; 7 bases line up with TRBD1. Germline values: CDR1 SGHRS, CDR2 YFSETQ. Trimming took 8 bases from V and 4 from J; bases not matched to a gene: 5. The CDR3 loop spans 12 amino acids. CDR3 sequence (DNA): TGCGCCAGTGGCCCAGGGGGCACTGAAGCTTTCTTT. Protein sequence: CASGPGGTEAFF.

This clone appeared once. The V gene is TRBV4-3, the J gene TRBJ1-2; D is possibly TRBD1 (6 bases). V was shortened by 1 base and J by 4 bases, with 10 bases between the two germline ends. CDR3 length: 14 amino acids. Looked up from germline, CDR1 is LGHNA and CDR2 is YSLEER. The CDR3 sequence: CASSQVTGPYGYTF. The CDR3 DNA follows: TGCGCCAGCAGCCAAGTCACAGGGCCCTATGGCTACACCTTC.

This clone was seen only a few times. The V gene is TRBV21-1, the J gene TRBJ1-4; the DNA was not compared with TRBD1, the D call given in the table. TRBV21-1 is labeled a pseudogene. CDR3 length: 18 residues. CDR3 DNA sequence: TGTGCCAGCAGCAAAGTTAGGGGTAGGAAGTCAACTAATGAAAAACTGTTTTTT. Its translation is CASSKVRGRKSTNEKLFF.

The chain joins TRBV2 to TRBJ2-5, with a possible D match to TRBD2 (6 bases). The CDR3 is made up of 13 amino acids. Germline CDR1 reads SNHLY; CDR2 reads FYNNEI. V was pared by 8 bases and J by 5 bases, with 15 bases between. This chain's CDR3 is CASGGLAGETQYF. CDR3 coding DNA: TGTGCCAGCGGGGGACTGGCAGGGGAGACCCAGTACTTC.

This clone appeared once. V and J are TRBV29-1 and TRBJ2-1, with 9 bases fitting TRBD2. Germline CDR1 SQVTM, CDR2 ANQGSEA. This CDR3 has 16 amino acids. Germline trimming cut 6 bases from V and 3 bases from J; bases unmatched to any gene: 12. In DNA form, the CDR3 reads TGCAGCGTCGCGGGACTAGCAAACCTTGACTACAATGAGCAGTTCTTC. Residues: CSVAGLANLDYNEQFF.

CDR3 coding DNA: TGTGCCAGCAGTTACATGCAGGGGGGTAACACAGATACGCAGTATTTT. It specifies CASSYMQGGNTDTQYF. The V and J genes are TRBV6-6 and TRBJ2-3; TRBD1 is a possible D gene (7 bases). The V gene lost 2 bases and the J gene lost 2 bases, with 14 bases spanning the gap. The CDR3 has 16 amino acids. CDR1 MNHNY and CDR2 SVGAGI come from the germline V gene (reference sequence).

The chain's CDR3 is CASSQQGANEQFF. The CDR3 DNA reads as TGTGCCAGCAGCCAACAGGGGGCCAATGAGCAGTTCTTC. The V call is TRBV11-3, the J call TRBJ2-1; TRBD1 matches at 9 bases. CDR3 length equals 13 residues. Germline V gene data show CDR1 as SGHNT and CDR2 as YENEEA. V shed 5 bases, J shed 6 bases, and the junction held 2 bases outside the gene matches.

The chain couples TRBV30 to TRBJ1-6; TRBD1 is a possible D gene (6 bases). The CDR3 has 13 amino acids. The germline V gene has CDR1 GTSNPN and CDR2 SVGIG (reference sequence). V lost 0 bases, J lost 10 bases, and 10 bases lay in between. The CDR3 coding sequence is TGTGCCTGGAGTGTGGAAGGGGGATCACCCCTCCACTTT. Amino acids: CAWSVEGGSPLHF.

This rearrangement joins TRBV30 to TRBJ1-2, with 10 bases fitting TRBD1. CDR1 is GTSNPN and CDR2 is SVGIG in the germline V gene (reference sequence). Trimming cost V 5 bases and J 8 bases; bases outside gene matches: 8. This CDR3 spans 13 amino acids. The CDR3 nucleotides read TGTGCCTGGGGGGGACAGGGGCTGGTCGGCTACACCTTC. Amino acids: CAWGGQGLVGYTF.

The chain has TRBV7-2 and TRBJ2-3; a possible D gene is TRBD1 (6 bases). The CDR3 sequence is 16 residues long. Deletions cut 5 bases from V and 0 bases from J, with 15 bases between. The V gene's germline CDR1 is SGHTA and CDR2 FQGNSA. As DNA, the CDR3 is TGTGCCAGCAGCAAAACGGGACATTCTAGCACAGATACGCAGTATTTT. Residues: CASSKTGHSSTDTQYF.

This clone showed up just once. The rearrangement joins TRBV19 to TRBJ1-5; tentative D call: TRBD1 (5 bases). The CDR3 loop spans 13 amino acids. Germline V gene data show CDR1 as LNHDA and CDR2 as SQIVND (reference sequence). V lost 8 bases, J lost 7 bases, and 15 bases lay in between. CDR3 residues: CASRGDAGQPQHF. CDR3 in DNA: TGTGCCAGTCGAGGAGACGCAGGGCAGCCCCAGCATTTT.

The V gene is TRBV30, the J gene TRBJ1-5; no definite D call. The CDR3 is 13 residues long. Germline-derived CDR1 and CDR2 are GTSNPN and SVGIG (reference sequence). V lost 0 bases and J 7 bases, leaving 10 bases between the germline ends. The CDR3 sequence: CAWSVLTGQPQHF. The CDR3 DNA sequence: TGTGCCTGGAGTGTACTAACGGGGCAGCCCCAGCATTTT.

The sample holds a few counts of this clone. The V call is TRBV6-6, the J call TRBJ2-7; D possibly corresponds to TRBD2 (6 bases). Germline CDR1 MNHNY, CDR2 SVGAGI (reference sequence). V lost 11 bases and J lost 5, with 13 bases in between. The CDR3 contains 11 residues. CDR3 DNA sequence: TGTGCCGCGGGATCCGCTGACGAGCAGTACTTC. Protein: CAAGSADEQYF.

This rearrangement joins TRBV5-6 to TRBJ1-4, with TRBD1 matching over 8 bases. Germline CDR1 reads SGHDT; CDR2 reads YYEEEE. The CDR3 has 16 residues. The V and J ends lost 0 bases and 8 bases, in that order; junction bases with no gene match: 9. CDR3 amino acids: CASSLETGEIVEKLFF. The CDR3 DNA sequence: TGTGCCAGCAGCTTGGAGACAGGGGAGATCGTGGAAAAACTGTTTTTT.

The chain links TRBV7-2 to TRBJ1-3; the D gene is possibly TRBD1 (5 bases). The V and J ends lost 6 bases and 0 bases respectively, with 21 bases between them. The CDR3 has 18 amino acids. CDR1 and CDR2 from the germline V gene are SGHTA and FQGNSA. In DNA, the CDR3 is TGTGCCAGCAGATTCCTCCTGGCAGGGCCCAGCTCTGGAAACACCATATATTTT. Translation: CASRFLLAGPSSGNTIYF.

This chain uses TRBV27 with TRBJ2-2; 8 nucleotides align to TRBD1. Trimming at V came to 7 bases and at J to 7 bases, leaving 8 bases not matched to a gene. Per germline, CDR1 MNHEY and CDR2 SMNVEV (reference sequence). This CDR3 is 14 amino acids long. The CDR3 protein is CASNKDRGVGELFF. The CDR3 DNA reads as TGTGCCAGCAACAAAGACAGGGGAGTCGGGGAGCTGTTTTTT.

The rearrangement uses TRBV29-1 and TRBJ1-2, with 8 bases fitting TRBD1. The junction had 10 bases not matched to a gene; V was cut back by 6 bases and J by 7 bases. The CDR3 has 13 amino acids. From germline, CDR1 is SQVTM and CDR2 ANQGSEA. The DNA for the CDR3 is TGCAGCGTCGGTGCGGACAGGGAGCCTGGCTACACCTTC. This gives the protein CSVGADREPGYTF. Variable domain in full (rest from reference TRBV29-1 and TRBJ1-2): SAVISQKPSRDICQRGTSLTIQCQVDSQVTMMFWYRQQPGQSLTLIATANQGSEATYESGFVIDKFPISRPNLTFSTLTVSNMSPEDSSIYLCSVGADREPGYTFGSGTRLTVV.

The chain is built from TRBV15 and TRBJ2-6; TRBD2 is a possible D gene (7 bases). Trimming removed 0 bases at V and 10 bases at J, with 16 bases between. The CDR3 consists of 16 residues. Germline V CDR1 and CDR2: LNHNV, YYDKDF (reference sequence). The CDR3 is CATSRDGGARQNVLTF. In DNA, the CDR3 is TGTGCCACCAGCAGAGATGGGGGGGCCCGCCAAAACGTCCTGACTTTC.